This T cell receptor beta chain was recorded in a study of cytomegalovirus exposure and HLA in healthy donors. Study-wide points: No immune exposure information besides CMV serostatus was available. Follow-up analysis later connected one missense variant in DCLRE1C with trimming of TCR beta V- and J-genes.

V gave up 4 bases and J gave up 2 bases, with 4 bases separating them. Germline V gene sequence: CDR1 SGHAT, CDR2 FQNNGV. CDR3 size: 12 residues. Only a few counts were recorded for this clone. As yet, its antigen is unknown. PCR involved 60 Vbeta and 13 Jbeta primers. TCRdb's copy holds only in-frame clones and misses some; the assay was immunoSEQ multiplex PCR. The table includes 150,000 or so clones, 70% to 80% detected once. Sample: PBMCs. The receptor's source is a woman in her thirties or forties in good health and CMV-seronegative. The chain combines TRBV11-2 with TRBJ2-3; no definite D call. CDR3 sequence reads: CASSSVTDTQYF. The CDR3 DNA reads as TGTGCCAGCAGCTCGGTCACAGATACGCAGTATTTT.